These 5 T cell receptor beta chains were all obtained from the same sample, sequenced in a study of blood T cell repertoires in COVID-19. TCRdb keeps only in-frame clones here, not all; method: immunoSEQ multiplex PCR. The sample lists approximately 150,000 clones, roughly 84% occurring once. Material: peripheral blood. The receptors shown here come from an elderly woman with acute or convalescent COVID-19.

The chain joins TRBV6-2 or TRBV6-3 to TRBJ1-5; 7 nucleotides match TRBD1. The ends lost 6 bases at V and 5 bases at J; junction bases unmatched: 10. The CDR3 consists of 15 residues. CDR1 and CDR2 from the germline V gene are MNHEY and SVGEGT. For the CDR3, the DNA is TGTGCCAGCAGCCCGCTGACAGGGCTCTATCAGCCCCAGCATTTT. It codes for CASSPLTGLYQPQHF.

The rearrangement links TRBV24-1 to TRBJ2-3; 8 nucleotides match TRBD2. Germline V gene lookup returns CDR1 KGHDR and CDR2 SFDVKD. The CDR3 has 12 amino acids. With V trimmed by 7 bases and J by 8 bases, 4 bases remained unmatched. In DNA, the CDR3 is TGTGCCACCAGGGGCAGCGGGGGTACGCAGTATTTT. It codes for CATRGSGGTQYF.

The chain is built from TRBV5-1 and TRBJ2-5; tentatively, D is TRBD2 (5 bases). The length of the CDR3 is 16 residues. Germline V gene sequence: CDR1 SGHRS, CDR2 YFSETQ. V was trimmed by 0 bases and J by 7 bases, leaving 19 bases between them. CDR3: CASSLAQQRGHGTQYF. The CDR3 DNA follows: TGCGCCAGCAGCTTGGCGCAACAGCGAGGGCATGGGACCCAGTACTTC.

The V and J genes are TRBV19 and TRBJ2-7; 9 positions agree with TRBD1. Germline lookup yields CDR1 LNHDA and CDR2 SQIVND (reference sequence). This CDR3 is built from 16 residues. With 0 bases clipped from V and 3 bases from J, the junction kept 6 bases outside the gene matches. The CDR3 loop is CASSIDLETGGYEQYF. The CDR3 DNA is TGTGCCAGTAGTATAGACTTAGAGACAGGGGGCTACGAGCAGTACTTC.

This clone has just a few counts. V gene TRBV14 combines with J gene TRBJ2-1, with 15 positions matching TRBD2. J was trimmed by 7 bases and V by 4 bases; bases with no gene match: 8. CDR3 length: 17 amino acids. Germline assignment: CDR1 SGHDN and CDR2 FVKESK. The CDR3 DNA reads TGTGCCAGCAGCCCAGGACTAGCGGGAGGGCCGGGGAATGAGCAGTTCTTC. As protein: CASSPGLAGGPGNEQFF.